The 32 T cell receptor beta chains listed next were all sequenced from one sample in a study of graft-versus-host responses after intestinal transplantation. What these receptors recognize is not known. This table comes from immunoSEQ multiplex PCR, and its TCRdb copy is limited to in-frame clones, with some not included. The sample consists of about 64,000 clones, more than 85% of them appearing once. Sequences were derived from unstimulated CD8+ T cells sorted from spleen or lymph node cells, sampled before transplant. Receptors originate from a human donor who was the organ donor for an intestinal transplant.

The CDR3 is CASSGEEVRETQYF. CDR3 DNA: TGTGCCAGCAGCGGCGAGGAGGTGCGGGAGACCCAGTACTTC. The chain joins TRBV9 to TRBJ2-5; D perhaps matches TRBD2 (5 bases). The CDR3 contains 14 residues. Deletions cut 3 bases from V and 5 bases from J, with 14 bases between. Per germline, CDR1 SGDLS and CDR2 YYNGEE.

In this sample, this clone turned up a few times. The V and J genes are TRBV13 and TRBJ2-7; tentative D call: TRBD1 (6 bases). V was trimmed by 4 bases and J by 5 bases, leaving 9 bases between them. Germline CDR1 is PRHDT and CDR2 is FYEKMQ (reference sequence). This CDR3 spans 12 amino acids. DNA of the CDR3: TGTGCCAGCAGCTCACAGGGTAACGAGCAGTACTTC. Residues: CASSSQGNEQYF. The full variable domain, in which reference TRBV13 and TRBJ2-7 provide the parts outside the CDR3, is AAGVIQSPRHLIKEKRETATLKCYPIPRHDTVYWYQQGPGQDPQFLISFYEKMQSDKGSIPDRFSAQQFSDYHSELNMSSLELGDSALYFCASSSQGNEQYFGPGTRLTVT.

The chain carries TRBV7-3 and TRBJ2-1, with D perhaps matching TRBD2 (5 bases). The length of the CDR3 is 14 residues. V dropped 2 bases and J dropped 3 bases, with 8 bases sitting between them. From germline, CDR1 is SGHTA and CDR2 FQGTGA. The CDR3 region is CASSLGTSYNEQFF. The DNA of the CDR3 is TGTGCCAGCAGCTTAGGTACTAGCTACAATGAGCAGTTCTTC.

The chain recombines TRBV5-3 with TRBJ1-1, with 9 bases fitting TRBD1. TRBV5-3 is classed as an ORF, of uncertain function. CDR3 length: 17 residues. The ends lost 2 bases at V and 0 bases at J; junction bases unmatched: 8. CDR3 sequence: CARSLPPGQGMNTEAFF. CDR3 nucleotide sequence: TGTGCCAGAAGCTTACCGCCGGGACAGGGAATGAACACTGAAGCTTTCTTT.

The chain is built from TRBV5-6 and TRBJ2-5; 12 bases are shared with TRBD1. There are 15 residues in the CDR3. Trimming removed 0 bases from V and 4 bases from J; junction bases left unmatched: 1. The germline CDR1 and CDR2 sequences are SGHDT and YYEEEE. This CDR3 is CASSLEGQGAETQYF. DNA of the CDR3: TGTGCCAGCAGCTTGGAGGGACAGGGGGCAGAGACCCAGTACTTC.

CDR3: CASSLLPVLGWSYEQYF. CDR3 in DNA: TGTGCCAGCAGCCTATTGCCCGTCCTAGGTTGGTCCTACGAGCAGTACTTC. The chain joins TRBV28 to TRBJ2-7; no reliable D call. The V end was cut by 6 bases, the J end by 1 base, with 22 bases between. Germline V gene data show CDR1 as MDHEN and CDR2 as SYDVKM. This CDR3 is built from 17 residues.

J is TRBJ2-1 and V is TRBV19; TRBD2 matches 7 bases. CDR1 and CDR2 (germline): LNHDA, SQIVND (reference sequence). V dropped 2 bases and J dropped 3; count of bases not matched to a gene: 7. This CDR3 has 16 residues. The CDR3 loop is CASSISGEWSYNEQFF. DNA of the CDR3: TGTGCCAGTAGTATAAGCGGGGAGTGGAGCTACAATGAGCAGTTCTTC.

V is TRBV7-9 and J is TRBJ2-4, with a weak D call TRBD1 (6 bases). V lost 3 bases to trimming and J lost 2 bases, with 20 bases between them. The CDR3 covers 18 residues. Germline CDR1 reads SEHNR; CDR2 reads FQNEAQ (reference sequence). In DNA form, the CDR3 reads TGTGCCAGCAGCTTGGGGGCGGCGTCTGGTGCAACCAAAAACATTCAGTACTTC. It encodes CASSLGAASGATKNIQYF.

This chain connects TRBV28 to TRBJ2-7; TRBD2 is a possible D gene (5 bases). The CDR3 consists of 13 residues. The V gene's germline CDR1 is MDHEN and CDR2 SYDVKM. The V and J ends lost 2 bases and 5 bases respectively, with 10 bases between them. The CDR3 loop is CASSLATRNEQYF. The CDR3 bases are TGTGCCAGCAGTTTAGCTACTAGGAACGAGCAGTACTTC.

CDR3 sequence: CSVYSGTSGSHEQYF. The CDR3 DNA reads as TGCAGCGTCTATTCCGGGACTAGCGGGAGCCACGAGCAGTACTTC. This chain uses TRBV29-1 with TRBJ2-7; 14 bases align to TRBD2. V lost 6 bases and J lost 5; bases outside the gene matches: 9. CDR1 is SQVTM and CDR2 is ANQGSEA in the germline V gene. The CDR3 extends over 15 amino acids.

CDR3 nucleotide sequence: TGTGCCAGTGCCGGGACTGCCATTCCCCACGAGCAGTACTTC. This translates into CASAGTAIPHEQYF. V gene TRBV19 combines with J gene TRBJ2-7; maybe TRBD2 (6 bases). The CDR3 sequence is 14 residues long. Trimming cost V 8 bases and J 5 bases, with 19 bases left between them. The germline CDR1 and CDR2 sequences are LNHDA and SQIVND (reference sequence). The entire variable domain, with the rest obtained from reference TRBV19 and TRBJ2-7, is as follows: DGGITQSPKYLFRKEGQNVTLSCEQNLNHDAMYWYRQDPGQGLRLIYYSQIVNDFQKGDIAEGYSVSREKKESFPLTVTSAQKNPTAFYLCASAGTAIPHEQYFGPGTRLTVT.

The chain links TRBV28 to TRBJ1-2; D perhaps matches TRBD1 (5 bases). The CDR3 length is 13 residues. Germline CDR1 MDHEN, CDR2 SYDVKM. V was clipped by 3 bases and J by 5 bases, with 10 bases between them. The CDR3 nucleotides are TGTGCCAGCAGTTTTCAGGGATCGTATGGCTACACCTTC. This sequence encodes CASSFQGSYGYTF.

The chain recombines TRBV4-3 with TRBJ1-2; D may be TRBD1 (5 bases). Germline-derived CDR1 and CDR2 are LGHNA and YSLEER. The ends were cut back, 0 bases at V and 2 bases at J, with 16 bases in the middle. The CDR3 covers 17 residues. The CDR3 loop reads CASSQEWGRQWNYGYTF. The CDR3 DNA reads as TGCGCCAGCAGCCAAGAATGGGGCCGTCAGTGGAACTATGGCTACACCTTC.

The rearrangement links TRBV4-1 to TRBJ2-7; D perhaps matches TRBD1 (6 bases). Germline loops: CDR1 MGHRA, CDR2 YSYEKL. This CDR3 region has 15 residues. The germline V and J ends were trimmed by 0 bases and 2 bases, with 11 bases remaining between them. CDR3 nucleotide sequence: TGCGCCAGCAGCCAAGATCAGGGACATACCTACGAGCAGTACTTC. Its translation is CASSQDQGHTYEQYF.

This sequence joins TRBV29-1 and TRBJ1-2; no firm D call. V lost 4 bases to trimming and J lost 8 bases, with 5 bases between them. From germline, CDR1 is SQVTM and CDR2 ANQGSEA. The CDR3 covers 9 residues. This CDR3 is CSVVEGYTF. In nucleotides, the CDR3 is TGCAGCGTTGTCGAGGGCTACACCTTC.

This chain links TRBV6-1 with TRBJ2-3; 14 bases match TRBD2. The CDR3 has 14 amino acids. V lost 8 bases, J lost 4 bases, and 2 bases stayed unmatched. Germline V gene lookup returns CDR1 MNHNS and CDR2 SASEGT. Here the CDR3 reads CASGLAGGADTQYF. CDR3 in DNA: TGTGCCAGCGGACTAGCGGGAGGTGCAGATACGCAGTATTTT.

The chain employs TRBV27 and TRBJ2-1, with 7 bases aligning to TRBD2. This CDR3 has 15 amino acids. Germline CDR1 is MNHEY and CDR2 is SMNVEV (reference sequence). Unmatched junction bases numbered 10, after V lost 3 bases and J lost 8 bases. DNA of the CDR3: TGTGCCAGCAGTTTGGGAGGGCTTCTAATCCATGAGCAGTTCTTC. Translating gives CASSLGGLLIHEQFF.

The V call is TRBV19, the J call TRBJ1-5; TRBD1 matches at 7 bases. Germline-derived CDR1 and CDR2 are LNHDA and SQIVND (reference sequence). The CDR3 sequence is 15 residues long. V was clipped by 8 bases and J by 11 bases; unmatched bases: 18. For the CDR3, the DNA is TGTGCCAGTGGATACTACAGGGGAGTGGAATCAGCCCAGCATTTT. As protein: CASGYYRGVESAQHF. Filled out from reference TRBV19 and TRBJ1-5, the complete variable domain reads DGGITQSPKYLFRKEGQNVTLSCEQNLNHDAMYWYRQDPGQGLRLIYYSQIVNDFQKGDIAEGYSVSREKKESFPLTVTSAQKNPTAFYLCASGYYRGVESAQHFGDGTRLSIL.

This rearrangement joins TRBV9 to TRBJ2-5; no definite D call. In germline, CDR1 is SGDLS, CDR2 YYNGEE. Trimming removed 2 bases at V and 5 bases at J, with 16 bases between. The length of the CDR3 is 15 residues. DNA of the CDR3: TGTGCCAGCAGCGTCAGTGGAGTGACCGGGGAGACCCAGTACTTC. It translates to CASSVSGVTGETQYF.

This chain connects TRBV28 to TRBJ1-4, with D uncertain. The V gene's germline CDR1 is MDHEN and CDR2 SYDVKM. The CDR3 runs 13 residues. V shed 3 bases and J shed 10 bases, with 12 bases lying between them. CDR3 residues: CASSFSAFGKLFF. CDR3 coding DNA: TGTGCCAGCAGTTTTTCCGCGTTTGGAAAACTGTTTTTT.

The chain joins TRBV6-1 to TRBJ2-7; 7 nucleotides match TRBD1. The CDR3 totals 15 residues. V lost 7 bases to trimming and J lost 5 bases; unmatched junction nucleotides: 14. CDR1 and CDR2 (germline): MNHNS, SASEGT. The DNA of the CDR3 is TGTGCCAGCATATATACGGGACAGAACCACCACGAGCAGTACTTC. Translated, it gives CASIYTGQNHHEQYF.

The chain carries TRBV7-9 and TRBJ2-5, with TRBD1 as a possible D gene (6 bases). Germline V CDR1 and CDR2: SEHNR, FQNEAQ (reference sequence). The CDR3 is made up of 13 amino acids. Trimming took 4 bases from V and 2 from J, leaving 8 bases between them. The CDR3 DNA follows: TGTGCCAGCAGCTCGACAGGACAAGAGACCCAGTACTTC. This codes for CASSSTGQETQYF. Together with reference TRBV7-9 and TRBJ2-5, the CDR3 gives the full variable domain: DTGVSQNPRHKITKRGQNVTFRCDPISEHNRLYWYRQTLGQGPEFLTYFQNEAQLEKSRLLSDRFSAERPKGSFSTLEIQRTEQGDSAMYLCASSSTGQETQYFGPGTRLLVL.

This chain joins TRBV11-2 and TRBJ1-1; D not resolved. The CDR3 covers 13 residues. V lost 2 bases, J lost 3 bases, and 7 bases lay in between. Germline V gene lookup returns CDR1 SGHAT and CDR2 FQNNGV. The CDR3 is CASSLNGDTEAFF. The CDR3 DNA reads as TGTGCCAGCAGCTTAAACGGGGACACTGAAGCTTTCTTT.

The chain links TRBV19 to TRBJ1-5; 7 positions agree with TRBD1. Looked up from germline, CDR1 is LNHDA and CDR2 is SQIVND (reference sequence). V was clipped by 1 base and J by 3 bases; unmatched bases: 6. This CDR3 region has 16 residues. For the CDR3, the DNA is TGTGCCAGTAGTATAGGGAGCAGGGGGGCCAATCAGCCCCAGCATTTT. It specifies CASSIGSRGANQPQHF. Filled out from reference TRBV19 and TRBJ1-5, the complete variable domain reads DGGITQSPKYLFRKEGQNVTLSCEQNLNHDAMYWYRQDPGQGLRLIYYSQIVNDFQKGDIAEGYSVSREKKESFPLTVTSAQKNPTAFYLCASSIGSRGANQPQHFGDGTRLSIL.

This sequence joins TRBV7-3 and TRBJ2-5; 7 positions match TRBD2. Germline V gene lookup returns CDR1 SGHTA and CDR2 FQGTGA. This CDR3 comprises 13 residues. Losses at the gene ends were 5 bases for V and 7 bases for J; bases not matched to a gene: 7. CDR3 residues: CASSRLAGGTQYF. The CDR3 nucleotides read TGTGCCAGCAGCAGACTAGCCGGCGGGACCCAGTACTTC.

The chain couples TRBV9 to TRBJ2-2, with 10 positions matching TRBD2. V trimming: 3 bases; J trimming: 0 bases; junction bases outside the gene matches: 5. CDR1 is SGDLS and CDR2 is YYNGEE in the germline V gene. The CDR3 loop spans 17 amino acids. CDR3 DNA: TGTGCCAGCAGCGAAAAGCGGGAGGGCCCGAACACCGGGGAGCTGTTTTTT. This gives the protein CASSEKREGPNTGELFF.

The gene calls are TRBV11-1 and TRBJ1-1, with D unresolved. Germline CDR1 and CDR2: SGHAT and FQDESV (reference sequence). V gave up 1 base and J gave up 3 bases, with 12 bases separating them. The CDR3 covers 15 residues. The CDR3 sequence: CASSLGRELDTEAFF. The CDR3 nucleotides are TGTGCCAGCAGCTTAGGGAGGGAATTGGACACTGAAGCTTTCTTT.

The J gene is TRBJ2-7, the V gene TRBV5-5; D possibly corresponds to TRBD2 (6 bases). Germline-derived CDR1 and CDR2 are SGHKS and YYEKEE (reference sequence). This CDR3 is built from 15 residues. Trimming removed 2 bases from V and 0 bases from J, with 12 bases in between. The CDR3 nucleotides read TGTGCCAGCAGCTTCCGGGACGGGAGCTCCTACGAGCAGTACTTC. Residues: CASSFRDGSSYEQYF.

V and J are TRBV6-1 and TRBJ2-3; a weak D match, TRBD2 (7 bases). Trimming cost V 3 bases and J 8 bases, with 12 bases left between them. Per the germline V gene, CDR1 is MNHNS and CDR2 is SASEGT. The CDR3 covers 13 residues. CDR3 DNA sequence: TGTGCCAGCAGTGAGTCAGGGGAGGGTACGCAGTATTTT. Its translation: CASSESGEGTQYF.

The CDR3 bases are TGTGCCAGCAGCGTAGGAGATCAGGGGCTCAAGGGGGATAACTATGGCTACACCTTC. It encodes CASSVGDQGLKGDNYGYTF. The chain recombines TRBV9 with TRBJ1-2, with D possibly matching TRBD1 (6 bases). This CDR3 is built from 19 residues. The germline V and J ends were trimmed by 0 bases and 1 base, with 22 bases remaining between them. The germline gives CDR1 SGDLS, CDR2 YYNGEE. The full variable domain, in which reference TRBV9 and TRBJ1-2 provide the parts outside the CDR3, is DSGVTQTPKHLITATGQRVTLRCSPRSGDLSVYWYQQSLDQGLQFLIQYYNGEERAKGNILERFSAQQFPDLHSELNLSSLELGDSALYFCASSVGDQGLKGDNYGYTFGSGTRLTVV.

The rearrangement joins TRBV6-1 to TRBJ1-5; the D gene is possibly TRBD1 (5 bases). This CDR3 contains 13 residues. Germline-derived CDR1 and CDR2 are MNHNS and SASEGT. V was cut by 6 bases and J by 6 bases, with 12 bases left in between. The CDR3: CASRRDAGQPQHF. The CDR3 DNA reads TGTGCCAGCAGGCGGGACGCGGGTCAGCCCCAGCATTTT.

The CDR3 bases are TGTGCCAGCAGCTCCTCAACTAGCGGGAGGGTAAATGAGCAGTTCTTC. Its translation: CASSSSTSGRVNEQFF. The chain carries TRBV7-8 and TRBJ2-1, with 13 bases lining up with TRBD2. Germline CDR1 reads SGHVS; CDR2 reads FQNEAQ. With 4 bases clipped from V and 7 bases from J, the junction kept 7 bases outside the gene matches. The CDR3 is 16 amino acids.